Following are 19 T cell receptor beta chains from one sample sequenced in a study of radiotherapy plus CTLA-4 blockade in lung cancer. Using immunoSEQ multiplex PCR, the repertoire was profiled, and TCRdb retains in-frame clones only, with some absent. The repertoire consists of about 95,000 clones, with 83% occurring once and the leading ten covering 0.84%. The sample was peripheral blood, taken from a patient treated with radiotherapy plus ipilimumab. The source of these receptors is a human donor with non-small cell lung cancer who had stable disease on radiotherapy plus ipilimumab.

The V call is TRBV28, the J call TRBJ1-1; weak D call: TRBD1 (6 bases). Germline V CDR1 and CDR2: MDHEN, SYDVKM. V dropped 5 bases and J dropped 3 bases, with 13 bases sitting between them. This CDR3 comprises 14 residues. CDR3 in amino acids: CASSLRGRDTEAFF. The DNA for the CDR3 is TGTGCCAGCAGTCTAAGGGGGAGAGACACTGAAGCTTTCTTT.

The V gene is TRBV7-8, the J gene TRBJ2-2; 12 bases fit TRBD2. The CDR3 spans 19 residues. Trimming at V came to 6 bases and at J to 4 bases, leaving 15 bases not matched to a gene. CDR1 is SGHVS, CDR2 FQNEAQ, per germline. CDR3 in amino acids: CASRRSLTSGGSGTGELFF. CDR3 DNA sequence: TGTGCCAGCAGGCGGAGTCTAACTAGCGGGGGGAGCGGCACCGGGGAGCTGTTTTTT.

The chain links TRBV13 to TRBJ1-5, with D maybe TRBD1 (5 bases). The CDR3 runs 13 residues. The V and J ends lost 2 bases and 4 bases respectively, with 6 bases between them. The V gene's germline CDR1 is PRHDT and CDR2 FYEKMQ (reference sequence). As DNA, the CDR3 is TGTGCCAGCAGCTTAAGACAGAATCAGCCCCAGCATTTT. The encoded protein is CASSLRQNQPQHF.

The chain carries TRBV18 and TRBJ2-2; 10 bases align to TRBD1. The CDR3 contains 16 residues. Germline assignment: CDR1 KGHSH and CDR2 LQKENI. Trimming cost V 5 bases and J 4 bases; bases outside gene matches: 7. DNA of the CDR3: TGTGCCAGCTCAGGAGCCGGGACAGGGGTCACCGGGGAGCTGTTTTTT. Encoded protein: CASSGAGTGVTGELFF.

V gene TRBV5-1 combines with J gene TRBJ2-3; weak D call: TRBD1 (7 bases). Germline CDR1 reads SGHRS; CDR2 reads YFSETQ. Deletions cut 2 bases from V and 8 bases from J, with 15 bases between. The CDR3 contains 14 residues. Here the CDR3 DNA reads TGCGCCAGCAGCTTAAGACAGGGAGGTGGTACGCAGTATTTT. Protein: CASSLRQGGGTQYF.

The chain has TRBV7-9 and TRBJ1-1; 7 bases fit TRBD1. This CDR3 has 14 amino acids. Germline CDR1 and CDR2: SEHNR and FQNEAQ (reference sequence). With 5 bases clipped from V and 4 bases from J, the junction kept 7 bases outside the gene matches. The CDR3 DNA reads TGTGCCAGCAGCCGACAGGGTTCCGGCACTGAAGCTTTCTTT. As protein: CASSRQGSGTEAFF.

The genes are TRBV20-1 and TRBJ2-7, with D hard to call. CDR3 size: 11 residues. Trimming removed 5 bases at V and 2 bases at J, with 7 bases between. CDR1 and CDR2 (germline): DFQATT, SNEGSKA (reference sequence). The CDR3 nucleotides are TGCAGTGCTCCGTTTACCTACGAGCAGTACTTC. Protein product: CSAPFTYEQYF.

This chain joins TRBV7-3 and TRBJ2-1; 10 positions match TRBD2. V dropped 5 bases and J dropped 1; count of bases not matched to a gene: 2. The germline gives CDR1 SGHTA, CDR2 FQGTGA. This CDR3 contains 15 residues. In DNA form, the CDR3 reads TGTGCCAGCAGCATTAGCGGGGGGTCCTACAATGAGCAGTTCTTC. Protein sequence: CASSISGGSYNEQFF.

This chain joins TRBV6-1 and TRBJ2-1; the match to TRBD2 covers 10 bases. The CDR3 has 14 residues. Trimming took 7 bases from V and 6 from J; bases not matched to a gene: 6. The germline gives CDR1 MNHNS, CDR2 SASEGT. The CDR3 here is CASTKSGGANEQFF. The DNA of the CDR3 is TGTGCCAGCACCAAAAGCGGGGGGGCCAATGAGCAGTTCTTC.

The chain uses TRBV9 and TRBJ2-3; a possible D gene is TRBD2 (5 bases). The germline V gene encodes CDR1 SGDLS and CDR2 YYNGEE. Trimming took off 0 bases at V and 0 bases at J, with 8 bases between the two ends. This CDR3 is built from 15 residues. The CDR3 is CASSVVPGSTDTQYF. CDR3 nucleotides: TGTGCCAGCAGCGTAGTCCCGGGGAGCACAGATACGCAGTATTTT.

This clone was recorded a few times. The chain joins TRBV5-1 to TRBJ2-3; a weak D match, TRBD2 (6 bases). V was clipped by 0 bases and J by 2 bases, with 13 bases between them. CDR1 is SGHRS, CDR2 YFSETQ, per germline. The CDR3 has 16 residues. CDR3 sequence (DNA): TGCGCCAGCAGCTTGGTGTTAGCGGCCCCCACAGATACGCAGTATTTT. The encoded protein is CASSLVLAAPTDTQYF.

Here the CDR3 reads CASSPSRGGADTQYF. The DNA for the CDR3 is TGTGCCAGCTCACCGTCACGAGGGGGCGCAGATACGCAGTATTTT. The V and J genes are TRBV18 and TRBJ2-3; 7 nucleotides agree with TRBD1. The germline V gene has CDR1 KGHSH and CDR2 LQKENI. The trim removed 3 bases at V and 4 bases at J, leaving 7 bases unmatched. The CDR3 has 15 amino acids. The variable domain in full, with the rest retrieved from reference TRBV18 and TRBJ2-3, is NAGVMQNPRHLVRRRGQEARLRCSPMKGHSHVYWYRQLPEEGLKFMVYLQKENIIDESGMPKERFSAEFPKEGPSILRIQQVVRGDSAAYFCASSPSRGGADTQYFGPGTRLTVL.

Note on this clone: Sequence at one end of the junction differs from germline and may be a read error. The rearrangement links TRBV11-2 to TRBJ1-3; D is perhaps TRBD1 (5 bases). The CDR3 loop spans 11 amino acids. Germline V gives CDR1 SGHAT, CDR2 FQNNGV. Written as DNA, the CDR3 is TGTGCCAGCAGCCCGACGGAGGGGTTGCATTTT. Residues: CASSPTEGLHF.

The rearrangement uses TRBV15 and TRBJ2-2; weak D call: TRBD1 (6 bases). The germline CDR1 and CDR2 sequences are LNHNV and YYDKDF (reference sequence). The V gene lost 2 bases and the J gene lost 0 bases, with 10 bases spanning the gap. The CDR3 totals 16 residues. Written as DNA, the CDR3 is TGTGCCACCAGCAGACGGGACACTTCGAACACCGGGGAGCTGTTTTTT. It yields the protein CATSRRDTSNTGELFF.

V usage is TRBV7-9 and J usage is TRBJ2-7; 8 bases align to TRBD1. The CDR3 length is 14 residues. Unmatched junction bases numbered 3, after V lost 2 bases and J lost 3 bases. The V gene's germline CDR1 is SEHNR and CDR2 FQNEAQ (reference sequence). CDR3 DNA: TGTGCCAGCAGCTTACAGGGGGCTGGCTACGAGCAGTACTTC. Protein: CASSLQGAGYEQYF.

V and J are TRBV29-1 and TRBJ2-7; 8 nucleotides line up with TRBD1. This CDR3 has 13 amino acids. CDR1 SQVTM and CDR2 ANQGSEA come from the germline V gene. With 4 bases clipped from V and 3 bases from J, the junction kept 5 bases outside the gene matches. The CDR3 DNA sequence: TGCAGCGTTGCACAGGGGGGAGACTACGAGCAGTACTTC. The encoded protein is CSVAQGGDYEQYF.

The chain has TRBV18 and TRBJ2-2, with no clear D. The CDR3 consists of 15 residues. The germline V gene encodes CDR1 KGHSH and CDR2 LQKENI. The V gene lost 2 bases and the J gene lost 3 bases, with 10 bases spanning the gap. The CDR3 reads CASSPARTDTGELFF. The CDR3, as DNA: TGTGCCAGCTCACCAGCCCGGACGGACACCGGGGAGCTGTTTTTT.

The chain uses TRBV30 and TRBJ1-3; D possibly corresponds to TRBD1 (6 bases). V lost 0 bases, J lost 3 bases, and 9 bases lay in between. Germline assignment: CDR1 GTSNPN and CDR2 SVGIG (reference sequence). The CDR3 extends over 14 amino acids. CDR3 residues: CAWSVQGLGNTIYF. In DNA, the CDR3 is TGTGCCTGGAGTGTTCAGGGGCTTGGAAACACCATATATTTT.

The chain links TRBV11-2 to TRBJ2-4; D is possibly TRBD1 (6 bases). CDR3 length equals 15 residues. V was cut by 4 bases and J by 3 bases, with 13 bases left in between. Per the germline V gene, CDR1 is SGHAT and CDR2 is FQNNGV. In DNA, the CDR3 is TGTGCCAGCAGCTCGAATCCCAGGGGCAAAAACATTCAGTACTTC. Amino acid sequence: CASSSNPRGKNIQYF.